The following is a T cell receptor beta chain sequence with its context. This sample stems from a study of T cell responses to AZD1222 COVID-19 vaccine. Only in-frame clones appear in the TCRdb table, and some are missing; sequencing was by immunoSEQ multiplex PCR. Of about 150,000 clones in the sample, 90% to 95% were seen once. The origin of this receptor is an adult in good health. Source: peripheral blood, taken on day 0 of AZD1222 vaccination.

The CDR3 spells CASSLFTSNIQYF. Here the CDR3 DNA reads TGTGCCAGCAGCCTCTTCACGTCAAACATTCAGTACTTC. This chain joins TRBV28 and TRBJ2-4, with no clear D. Germline CDR1 MDHEN, CDR2 SYDVKM. CDR3 length: 13 residues. V was trimmed by 6 bases and J by 6 bases, leaving 12 bases between them.